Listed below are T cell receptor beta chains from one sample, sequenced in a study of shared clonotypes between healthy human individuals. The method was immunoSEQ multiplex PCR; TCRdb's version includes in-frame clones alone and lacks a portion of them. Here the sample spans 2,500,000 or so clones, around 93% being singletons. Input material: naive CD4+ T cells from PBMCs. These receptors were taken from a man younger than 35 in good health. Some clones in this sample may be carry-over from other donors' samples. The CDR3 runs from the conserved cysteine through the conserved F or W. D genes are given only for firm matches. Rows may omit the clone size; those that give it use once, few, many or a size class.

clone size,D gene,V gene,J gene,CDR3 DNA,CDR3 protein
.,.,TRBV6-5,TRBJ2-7,TGTGCCAGCAGTTATGGAGACAACCGCTACGAGCAGTACTTC,CASSYGDNRYEQYF
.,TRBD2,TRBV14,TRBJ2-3,TGTGCCAGCAGCCAGTCCCGGCGGGAGAGTCTAGATACGCAGTATTTT,CASSQSRRESLDTQYF
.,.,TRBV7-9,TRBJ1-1,TGTGCCAGCAGCTCCCGGTGGGGGGGCGCCGAGAACACTGAAGCTTTCTTT,CASSSRWGGAENTEAFF
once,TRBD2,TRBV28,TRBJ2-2,TGTGCCAGCAGCTCAACGGGGGGAACCGGGGAGCTGTTTTTT,CASSSTGGTGELFF
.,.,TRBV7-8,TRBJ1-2,TGTGCCAGCAGCCCTACATGGGGAGACGTTAATGGCTACACCTTC,CASSPTWGDVNGYTF
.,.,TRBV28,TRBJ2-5,TGTGCCAGCAGTTTGAGCGCGACCCAGTACTTC,CASSLSATQYF
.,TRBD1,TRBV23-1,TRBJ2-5,TGCGCCAGCAGCACGGGACAGGGGGATGAGGAGACCCAGTACTTC,CASSTGQGDEETQYF
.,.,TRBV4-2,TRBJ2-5,TGTGCCAGCAGCCAAGATCGACACGTGAGAGAGACCCAGTACTTC,CASSQDRHVRETQYF
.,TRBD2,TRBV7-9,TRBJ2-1,TGTGCCAGCAGCCCTCGACTAGCGACCCTCACGGAGGAGCAGTTCTTC,CASSPRLATLTEEQFF
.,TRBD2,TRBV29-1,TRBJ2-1,TGCAGCGTAGTGGATAGCGGGAGGGAGCAGTTCTTC,CSVVDSGREQFF
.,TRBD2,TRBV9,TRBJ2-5,TGTGCCAGCAGCCCGGAGGCTAGCGGGAGTATGGGGGTTCGGCAAGAGACCCAGTACTTC,CASSPEASGSMGVRQETQYF
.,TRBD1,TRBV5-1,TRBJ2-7,TGCGCCAGCAGCACCTTAGGACAGGGAATCAGCTACGAGCAGTACTTC,CASSTLGQGISYEQYF
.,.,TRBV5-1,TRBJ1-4,TGCGCCAGCACCCCAGGGCCAGGTCGAAACGGTAATGAAAAACTGTTTTTT,CASTPGPGRNGNEKLFF
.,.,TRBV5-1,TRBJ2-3,TGCGCCAGCAGCTTGTACGTAGCTGGGAGAACAGATACGCAGTATTTT,CASSLYVAGRTDTQYF
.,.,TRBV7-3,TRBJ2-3,TGTGCCAGCAGCCTCCCGCGGGGTACGCAGTATTTT,CASSLPRGTQYF
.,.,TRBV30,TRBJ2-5,TGTGCCTGGACTCCGGGCCAGGGGAGCCAAGAGACCCAGTACTTC,CAWTPGQGSQETQYF
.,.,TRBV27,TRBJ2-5,TGTGCCAGCAGTGACGGAAACCAAGAGACCCAGTACTTC,CASSDGNQETQYF
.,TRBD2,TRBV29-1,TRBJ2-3,TGCAGCGTGCATGCGGGAGCGGGTACAGATACGCAGTATTTT,CSVHAGAGTDTQYF
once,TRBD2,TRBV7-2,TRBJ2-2,TGTGCCAGCAGCGCGGGACTAGCGGGAGGGACAGGGGAGCTGTTTTTT,CASSAGLAGGTGELFF
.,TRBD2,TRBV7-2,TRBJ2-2,TGTGCCAGCAGCTTACCCCCTGGGACTACCCCGAACACCGGGGAGCTGTTTTTT,CASSLPPGTTPNTGELFF
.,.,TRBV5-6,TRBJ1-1,TGTGCCAGCAGCTTGAGCGGAACTGAAGCTTTCTTT,CASSLSGTEAFF
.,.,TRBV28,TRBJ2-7,TGTGCCAGCAGTAATCCTAACACCCACGAGCAGTACTTC,CASSNPNTHEQYF